The clone carrying this T cell receptor (beta chain) was picked up a small number of times. Its target is not known. A second PCR of about 6 to 12 cycles used a sample-barcoded 5' primer and a J-beta primer mix. TCRdb processed the 5' RACE reads anew with MiXCR; each CDR3 protein has one entry. The sample includes 700,000 to 900,000 distinct CDR3 sequences, approximately 24% seen only once; the top ten take around 3%. The data stem from a study of blood T cells in healthy people across ages. Study results and caveats: Age showed a roughly linear inverse relationship with TCR beta diversity per million T cells. Investigators viewed diversity estimates from one million T cells as underestimates, the study reported.

The CDR3 extends over 15 amino acids. CDR1 is SGHTA, CDR2 FQGTGA, per germline. V dropped 6 bases and J dropped 2; count of bases not matched to a gene: 8. This sample also belongs to another study, concerning T cells of mothers and their children. That investigation notes: No T cell clones of persistent microchimeric origin were detected.

V and J are TRBV7-3 and TRBJ2-5, with 8 bases aligning to TRBD1. Source material: blood. This TCR came from a boy between 10 and 17 years old in good health. The CDR3 region has the DNA TGTGCCAGCAGGCCCGGGACAGGCCCACAAGAGACCCAGTACTTC. Its translation: CASRPGTGPQETQYF.